What follows are 18 T cell receptor beta chains derived from one specimen sequenced in a study of Tregs in tolerant kidney transplant recipients. Measured with immunoSEQ multiplex PCR; TCRdb has only the in-frame clones, and not every one. The sample yields 240,000 or so clones, about 80% seen once. The sequenced sample consisted of CD4+ T cells from blood. All receptors derive from a human donor in good health.

The genes are TRBV19 and TRBJ1-2, with 9 bases aligning to TRBD1. CDR3 length equals 13 residues. CDR1 is LNHDA, CDR2 SQIVND, per germline (reference sequence). Losses at the gene ends were 3 bases for V and 7 bases for J; bases not matched to a gene: 3. The CDR3 nucleotides read TGTGCCAGTAGTATTGGGACAGGGTCTGGCTACACCTTC. Its translation is CASSIGTGSGYTF. The whole variable domain, remainder taken from reference TRBV19 and TRBJ1-2, is DGGITQSPKYLFRKEGQNVTLSCEQNLNHDAMYWYRQDPGQGLRLIYYSQIVNDFQKGDIAEGYSVSREKKESFPLTVTSAQKNPTAFYLCASSIGTGSGYTFGSGTRLTVV.

This clone was seen just once. The gene calls are TRBV27 and TRBJ1-6, with D possibly matching TRBD1 (6 bases). CDR1 is MNHEY and CDR2 is SMNVEV in the germline V gene (reference sequence). This CDR3 has 16 amino acids. The germline V and J ends were trimmed by 3 bases and 7 bases, with 16 bases remaining between them. Written as DNA, the CDR3 is TGTGCCAGCAGTTTGAGGGGGGGATCAGGAAATTCACCCCTCCACTTT. This sequence encodes CASSLRGGSGNSPLHF.

This rearrangement joins TRBV30 to TRBJ2-6; possibly TRBD2 for D (5 bases). The V end was cut by 6 bases, the J end by 0 bases, with 18 bases between. The CDR3 consists of 17 residues. CDR1 GTSNPN and CDR2 SVGIG come from the germline V gene (reference sequence). The CDR3 DNA sequence: TGTGCCTGCCACGGACTCCTGGTCCTCTCTGGGGCCAACGTCCTGACTTTC. This encodes CACHGLLVLSGANVLTF.

This chain connects TRBV5-4 to TRBJ1-2; possibly TRBD1 for D (5 bases). Trimming took 4 bases from V and 4 from J, leaving 14 bases between them. This CDR3 comprises 14 residues. Germline V lookup: CDR1 SGHNT, CDR2 YYREEE (reference sequence). The CDR3 bases are TGTGCCAGCAGCCCGGGGGACGGAATCTATGGCTACACCTTC. Amino acid sequence: CASSPGDGIYGYTF.

This rearrangement joins TRBV4-1 to TRBJ1-5; the D gene is possibly TRBD1 (5 bases). Germline V CDR1 and CDR2: MGHRA, YSYEKL. CDR3 length: 18 amino acids. Trimming left V 6 bases short and J 3 bases short, with 24 bases between. The CDR3 DNA reads TGCGCCAGCAGACAAATCGCACATCGGCAGGGAAACAATCAGCCCCAGCATTTT. It is translated as CASRQIAHRQGNNQPQHF.

The V gene is TRBV7-6, the J gene TRBJ2-6; 10 bases are shared with TRBD1. CDR3 length: 17 residues. CDR1 is SGHVS, CDR2 FNYEAQ, per germline. The V segment lost 2 bases and the J segment 3 bases; nucleotides outside the gene matches: 4. CDR3 protein: CASSLSRTGGGANVLTF. The CDR3 nucleotides read TGTGCCAGCAGCTTATCAAGGACAGGGGGTGGGGCCAACGTCCTGACTTTC. Combining the CDR3 with reference TRBV7-6 and TRBJ2-6 gives the whole variable domain GAGVSQSPRYKVTKRGQDVALRCDPISGHVSLYWYRQALGQGPEFLTYFNYEAQQDKSGLPNDRFSAERPEGSISTLTIQRTEQRDSAMYRCASSLSRTGGGANVLTFGAGSRLTVL.

V usage is TRBV27 and J usage is TRBJ1-1; maybe TRBD1 (6 bases). With 3 bases removed from V and 5 bases from J, the gap between germline ends came to 25 bases. Germline lookup yields CDR1 MNHEY and CDR2 SMNVEV (reference sequence). CDR3 length equals 18 residues. DNA for the CDR3: TGTGCCAGCAGTTTTGCGAGGGCTCTAACAGGGATGGAGACTGAAGCTTTCTTT. Encoded protein: CASSFARALTGMETEAFF.

This chain joins TRBV7-9 and TRBJ1-1; D call uncertain. The CDR3 has 12 amino acids. Trimming removed 5 bases at V and 7 bases at J, with 11 bases between. Looked up from germline, CDR1 is SEHNR and CDR2 is FQNEAQ (reference sequence). CDR3 sequence reads: CASSQRTGEAFF. CDR3 nucleotide sequence: TGTGCCAGCAGCCAGAGGACCGGTGAAGCTTTCTTT. Drawing the rest from reference TRBV7-9 and TRBJ1-1, the complete variable domain is DTGVSQNPRHKITKRGQNVTFRCDPISEHNRLYWYRQTLGQGPEFLTYFQNEAQLEKSRLLSDRFSAERPKGSFSTLEIQRTEQGDSAMYLCASSQRTGEAFFGQGTRLTVV.

The chain combines TRBV6-1 with TRBJ2-5; 10 nucleotides match TRBD1. Germline-derived CDR1 and CDR2 are MNHNS and SASEGT. The CDR3 spans 17 residues. With 4 bases clipped from V and 4 bases from J, the junction kept 12 bases outside the gene matches. CDR3 in amino acids: CASSVRTGGSQGETQYF. The CDR3 DNA sequence: TGTGCCAGCAGTGTTCGGACAGGGGGATCCCAGGGAGAGACCCAGTACTTC.

This chain uses TRBV29-1 with TRBJ2-1, with D tentatively TRBD1 or TRBD2 (6 bases each). CDR1 and CDR2 (germline): SQVTM, ANQGSEA. V was pared by 4 bases and J by 6 bases, with 16 bases between. The CDR3 covers 14 residues. The CDR3 here is CSVVSGGAFNEQFF. CDR3 DNA: TGCAGCGTTGTGTCCGGGGGCGCGTTCAATGAGCAGTTCTTC.

This clone has only a few counts. The chain carries TRBV6-5 and TRBJ1-1; no clear D gene. V dropped 1 base and J dropped 1 base, with 4 bases sitting between them. The CDR3 has 13 residues. Germline lookup yields CDR1 MNHEY and CDR2 SVGAGI. The DNA for the CDR3 is TGTGCCAGCAGTTACTTGGGGAACACTGAAGCTTTCTTT. As protein: CASSYLGNTEAFF.

The chain employs TRBV7-9 and TRBJ1-1, with D maybe TRBD1 (6 bases). Per germline, CDR1 SEHNR and CDR2 FQNEAQ (reference sequence). This CDR3 has 13 residues. V was shortened by 5 bases and J by 4 bases, with 11 bases between the two germline ends. The CDR3 here is CASSRQEGTEAFF. CDR3 nucleotide sequence: TGTGCCAGCAGCCGACAGGAGGGCACTGAAGCTTTCTTT.

This rearrangement joins TRBV4-1 to TRBJ2-4; 8 bases are shared with TRBD1. The CDR3 sequence is 19 residues long. CDR1 and CDR2 (germline): MGHRA, YSYEKL. With 1 base clipped from V and 2 bases from J, the junction kept 13 bases outside the gene matches. The CDR3 DNA is TGCGCCAGCAGCCAAGGAAGCCAGACAGGGGCGATTTCCAAAAACATTCAGTACTTC. Translation gives CASSQGSQTGAISKNIQYF.

This clone was seen once. This chain joins TRBV7-8 and TRBJ2-1; 10 positions agree with TRBD2. V lost 5 bases and J lost 6; bases outside the gene matches: 16. The CDR3 contains 18 residues. Germline V CDR1 and CDR2: SGHVS, FQNEAQ. CDR3 sequence reads: CASSLPIRLAGSTNEQFF. The DNA of the CDR3 is TGTGCCAGCAGCCTCCCCATTCGACTAGCGGGCTCCACCAATGAGCAGTTCTTC. Supplemented by reference TRBV7-8 and TRBJ2-1, the full variable domain reads GAGVSQSPRYKVAKRGQDVALRCDPISGHVSLFWYQQALGQGPEFLTYFQNEAQLDKSGLPSDRFFAERPEGSVSTLKIQRTQQEDSAVYLCASSLPIRLAGSTNEQFFGPGTRLTVL.

The chain combines TRBV5-4 with TRBJ1-4, with a weak D call TRBD1 (5 bases). The ends were cut back, 0 bases at V and 0 bases at J, with 9 bases in the middle. CDR3 length: 16 residues. The germline CDR1 and CDR2 sequences are SGHNT and YYREEE (reference sequence). CDR3: CASSLGGTSTNEKLFF. CDR3 bases: TGTGCCAGCAGCTTGGGCGGGACCTCAACTAATGAAAAACTGTTTTTT.

This chain joins TRBV11-2 and TRBJ2-1; D is uncertain. The CDR3 loop spans 12 amino acids. Trimming left V 0 bases short and J 10 bases short, with 7 bases between. Germline CDR1 is SGHAT and CDR2 is FQNNGV. The CDR3 DNA is TGTGCCAGCAGCTTAGATCCTGGAGAGCAGTTCTTC. Amino acid sequence: CASSLDPGEQFF.

This sequence joins TRBV15 and TRBJ2-4; TRBD2 agrees at 10 bases. The CDR3 has 19 amino acids. Germline loops: CDR1 LNHNV, CDR2 YYDKDF (reference sequence). V trimming: 1 base; J trimming: 0 bases; junction bases outside the gene matches: 9. The CDR3 DNA reads TGTGCCACCAGCAGAGGGTGGCTAGGACTAGCGGTAGCCAAAAACATTCAGTACTTC. Its protein product is CATSRGWLGLAVAKNIQYF. Drawing the rest from reference TRBV15 and TRBJ2-4, the complete variable domain is DAMVIQNPRYQVTQFGKPVTLSCSQTLNHNVMYWYQQKSSQAPKLLFHYYDKDFNNEADTPDNFQSRRPNTSFCFLDIRSPGLGDTAMYLCATSRGWLGLAVAKNIQYFGAGTRLSVL.

This chain joins TRBV13 and TRBJ2-4, with a weak D call TRBD2 (5 bases). The CDR3 covers 15 residues. Germline V gives CDR1 PRHDT, CDR2 FYEKMQ (reference sequence). V was pared by 1 base and J by 0 bases, with 7 bases between. In nucleotides, the CDR3 is TGTGCCAGCAGCTTAGCCGGGGTAGCCAAAAACATTCAGTACTTC. Its protein product is CASSLAGVAKNIQYF.